Each of the 10 T cell receptor beta chains below was sequenced from the same sample in a study of cytomegalovirus exposure and HLA in healthy donors. PCR employed 60 Vbeta and 13 Jbeta primers. Method: immunoSEQ multiplex PCR; TCRdb's copy keeps in-frame clones and lacks some. Of around 140,000 clones listed, just under 75% are singletons. The sample consisted of PBMCs. These receptors came from a woman aged 18-29 years in good health and CMV-seronegative.

For this clone: Germline and junction disagree at one end, which may indicate a read error. The chain has TRBV29-1 and TRBJ1-4, with 12 bases identical to TRBD1. The CDR3 is 14 amino acids. From germline, CDR1 is SQVTM and CDR2 ANQGSEA. DNA for the CDR3: TGCAGCGTTGACAGGGGGACAGGGGGCGAAAGACTGTTTTTT. Its translation is CSVDRGTGGERLFF.

This rearrangement joins TRBV11-2 to TRBJ1-1; weak D call: TRBD1 (6 bases). Per germline, CDR1 SGHAT and CDR2 FQNNGV. This CDR3 contains 18 residues. V was trimmed by 0 bases and J by 7 bases, leaving 24 bases between them. CDR3 bases: TGTGCCAGCAGCTTAGATATATCCGGTATAAGGGGGATGAATGAAGCTTTCTTT. Translated, it gives CASSLDISGIRGMNEAFF.

This clone was seen more than once but under ten times. The V call is TRBV11-3, the J call TRBJ2-1, with 7 bases matching TRBD1. The germline CDR1 and CDR2 sequences are SGHNT and YENEEA. J lost 4 bases, V lost 2 bases, and 5 bases had no gene match. This CDR3 contains 15 residues. For the CDR3, the DNA is TGTGCCAGCAGCTTAATAAGGGACAGTTACAATGAGCAGTTCTTC. Amino acid sequence: CASSLIRDSYNEQFF.

This chain uses TRBV6-1 with TRBJ2-3; 9 positions agree with TRBD1. In germline, CDR1 is MNHNS, CDR2 SASEGT. CDR3 length: 14 amino acids. V lost 7 bases to trimming and J lost 2 bases; unmatched junction nucleotides: 4. CDR3 in DNA: TGTGCCAGCATGAGGGACAGGGTCACAGATACGCAGTATTTT. Residues: CASMRDRVTDTQYF.

The V and J genes are TRBV6-1 and TRBJ1-4, with D unresolved. Germline V gene lookup returns CDR1 MNHNS and CDR2 SASEGT. With 5 bases removed from V and 7 bases from J, the gap between germline ends came to 14 bases. The CDR3 spans 14 residues. CDR3 bases: TGTGCCAGCAGTTCCCGACCACGGGGTGAAAAACTGTTTTTT. Translation: CASSSRPRGEKLFF.

The chain uses TRBV2 and TRBJ1-5; 8 positions match TRBD1. This CDR3 is 15 amino acids long. V trimming: 6 bases; J trimming: 4 bases; junction bases outside the gene matches: 8. Germline CDR1 and CDR2: SNHLY and FYNNEI. The DNA of the CDR3 is TGTGCCAGCAGCCCGGACAGGGTGGGGAATCAGCCCCAGCATTTT. Encoded protein: CASSPDRVGNQPQHF.

This clone was seen only once. V usage is TRBV11-1 and J usage is TRBJ2-7, with D tentatively TRBD1 (6 bases). With 5 bases removed from V and 3 bases from J, the gap between germline ends came to 8 bases. CDR1 SGHAT and CDR2 FQDESV come from the germline V gene (reference sequence). The CDR3 sequence is 12 residues long. Here the CDR3 reads CASSRDNYEQYF. The CDR3 DNA is TGTGCCAGCAGCAGGGACAACTACGAGCAGTACTTC.

The rearrangement uses TRBV4-1 and TRBJ1-1; D is unclear. The CDR3 extends over 15 amino acids. The V end was cut by 1 base, the J end by 0 bases, with 9 bases between. Germline CDR1 MGHRA, CDR2 YSYEKL. CDR3 sequence reads: CASSQGALVNTEAFF. CDR3 DNA: TGCGCCAGCAGCCAAGGCGCGCTTGTGAACACTGAAGCTTTCTTT.

This sequence joins TRBV30 and TRBJ2-3; unclear D gene. CDR1 is GTSNPN and CDR2 is SVGIG in the germline V gene (reference sequence). V shed 4 bases and J shed 1 base, with 9 bases lying between them. The CDR3 covers 13 residues. The CDR3 sequence is CAWKWAGTDTQYF. The CDR3 nucleotides read TGTGCCTGGAAATGGGCCGGCACAGATACGCAGTATTTT.

The V call is TRBV9, the J call TRBJ2-3; no clear D. V was trimmed by 2 bases and J by 0 bases, leaving 4 bases between them. CDR3 size: 13 residues. Germline CDR1 SGDLS, CDR2 YYNGEE. The CDR3, as DNA: TGTGCCAGCAGCGTCGGTAGCACAGATACGCAGTATTTT. Protein: CASSVGSTDTQYF.